This paragraph reports one T cell receptor (beta chain). The antigen remains unidentified. The entry originates in a study of vaccination effects on CD4 cells after COVID-19. Study-wide context: Sequencing followed a ViraFEST assay step that expanded antigen-specific CD4+ T cells with viral peptide pools.

Repertoires were generated with immunoSEQ multiplex PCR, while TCRdb's copy carries only in-frame clones and drops some. The table has about 53,000 clones, around 80% seen once. Study-level findings and limits: Late post-vaccination, clones induced by infection and those induced by vaccine underwent marked clonal contraction.

V was trimmed by 4 bases and J by 0 bases, leaving 10 bases between them. CDR1 is MNHEY, CDR2 SVGEGT, per germline. CDR3 length: 15 residues. Subsequent to approximately 11 days of culture, CD4+ T cells were isolated. This receptor was identified in a human donor who received a COVID-19 vaccine. This chain links TRBV6-2 or TRBV6-3 with TRBJ1-5; D may be TRBD1 (5 bases). The material was CD4+ T cells from PBMCs cultured without peptide, obtained before COVID-19 vaccination. This CDR3 is CASSSQGHSNQPQHF. Written as DNA, the CDR3 is TGTGCCAGCAGTTCCCAGGGTCATAGCAATCAGCCCCAGCATTTT.